This T cell receptor beta chain derives from a study of T cells in tumors after PD-1 blockade. Study-wide context: Peripheral blood samples averaged about 33,000 unique clonotypes and more than 100,000 templates.

The table came from immunoSEQ multiplex PCR; TCRdb's copy has only in-frame clones and leaves some out. The table has 60,000 or so clones, roughly 78% seen once. Trimming removed 3 bases from V and 2 bases from J, with 17 bases in between. Germline CDR1 is SGDLS and CDR2 is YYNGEE. CDR3 size: 16 residues. This rearrangement joins TRBV9 to TRBJ1-2; no firm D call. The TCR originated in a human donor with basal cell carcinoma. Sample: PBMCs, taken before anti-PD-1 treatment. The CDR3 loop is CASSEDDKGGNYGYTF. The CDR3 DNA sequence: TGTGCCAGCAGCGAGGATGACAAGGGTGGGAACTATGGCTACACCTTC.